The clone carrying this TCR beta chain has a handful of counts. What it recognizes is unknown. The data belong to a study of blood T cells in healthy people across ages. Broader study findings: A strong correlation was seen between TCR beta diversity and naive T cell percentage. A greater number of naive CD4+ cells and higher diversity distinguished long-lived donors from aged donors.

CDR3 length: 13 amino acids. Per the germline V gene, CDR1 is SGHTA and CDR2 is FQGTGA. Trimming took off 0 bases at V and 5 bases at J, with 7 bases between the two ends. Next came a second PCR, run for about 7 to 12 cycles, which used a sample-barcoded 5' primer along with a J-beta primer mix. MiXCR was run by TCRdb on the 5' RACE reads, yielding one entry per CDR3 protein. The data hold almost 550,000 distinct CDR3 sequences, with 24% observed a single time. In addition, the sample was reused for a study of T cells of mothers and their children.

The V gene is TRBV7-3, the J gene TRBJ2-5; no reliable D call. The receptor was derived from a boy aged 5-17 years in good health. Sequenced input: blood. The CDR3 is CASSLTPWETQYF. Here the CDR3 DNA reads TGTGCCAGCAGCTTAACCCCGTGGGAGACCCAGTACTTC.